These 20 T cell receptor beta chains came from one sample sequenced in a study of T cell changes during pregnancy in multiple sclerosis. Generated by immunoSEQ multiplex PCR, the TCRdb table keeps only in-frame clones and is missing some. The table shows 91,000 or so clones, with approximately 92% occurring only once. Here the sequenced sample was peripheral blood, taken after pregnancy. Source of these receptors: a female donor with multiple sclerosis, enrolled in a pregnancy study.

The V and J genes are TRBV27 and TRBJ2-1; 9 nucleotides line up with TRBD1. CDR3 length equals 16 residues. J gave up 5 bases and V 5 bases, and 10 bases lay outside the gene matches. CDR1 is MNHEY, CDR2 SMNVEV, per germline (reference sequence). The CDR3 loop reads CASSPGGTGTNNEQFF. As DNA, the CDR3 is TGTGCCAGCAGTCCAGGAGGGACAGGGACCAACAATGAGCAGTTCTTC.

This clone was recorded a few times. DNA of the CDR3: TGTGCCAGCAGCCCAACGCCGGGGACAGGCACTGAAGCTTTCTTT. It yields the protein CASSPTPGTGTEAFF. The chain recombines TRBV7-2 with TRBJ1-1; TRBD1 matches 8 bases. Germline V lookup: CDR1 SGHTA, CDR2 FQGNSA. V was clipped by 5 bases and J by 4 bases; unmatched bases: 9. The CDR3 sequence is 15 residues long.

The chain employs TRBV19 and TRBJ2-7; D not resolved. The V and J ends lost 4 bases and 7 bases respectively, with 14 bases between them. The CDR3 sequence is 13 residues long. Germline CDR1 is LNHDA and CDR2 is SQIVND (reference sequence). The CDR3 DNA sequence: TGTGCCAGTAGTACCCCCGAAGAAACAGAGCAGTACTTC. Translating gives CASSTPEETEQYF.

The CDR3 region has the DNA TGTGCCAGCTCACCGGGGGGGAGGTCCATGGGCACTGAAGCTTTCTTT. This gives the protein CASSPGGRSMGTEAFF. The V gene is TRBV18, the J gene TRBJ1-1; tentative D call: TRBD1 (5 bases). Germline V CDR1 and CDR2: KGHSH, LQKENI. V dropped 3 bases and J dropped 4 bases, with 18 bases sitting between them. The CDR3 contains 16 residues.

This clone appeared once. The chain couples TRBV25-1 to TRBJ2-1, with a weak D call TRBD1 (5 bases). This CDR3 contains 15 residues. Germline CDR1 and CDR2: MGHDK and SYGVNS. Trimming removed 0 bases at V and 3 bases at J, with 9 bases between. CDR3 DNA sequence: TGTGCCAGCAGTGAATACTCAGGGATCTACAATGAGCAGTTCTTC. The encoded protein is CASSEYSGIYNEQFF. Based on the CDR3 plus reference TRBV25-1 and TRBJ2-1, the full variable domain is EADIYQTPRYLVIGTGKKITLECSQTMGHDKMYWYQQDPGMELHLIHYSYGVNSTEKGDLSSESTVSRIRTEHFPLTLESARPSHTSQYLCASSEYSGIYNEQFFGPGTRLTVL.

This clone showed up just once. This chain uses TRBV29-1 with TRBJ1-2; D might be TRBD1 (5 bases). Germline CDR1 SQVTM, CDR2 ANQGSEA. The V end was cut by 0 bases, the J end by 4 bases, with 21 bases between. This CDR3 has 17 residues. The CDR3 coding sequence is TGCAGCGTTGAAGATCGGGGGGTAACTCAATTTTCCTATGGCTACACCTTC. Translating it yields CSVEDRGVTQFSYGYTF.

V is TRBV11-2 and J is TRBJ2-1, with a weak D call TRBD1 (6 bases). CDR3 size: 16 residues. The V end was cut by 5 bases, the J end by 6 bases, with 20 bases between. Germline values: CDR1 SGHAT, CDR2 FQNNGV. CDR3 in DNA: TGTGCCAGCAGCCCTAGTACAGGGTCGGTTTCCAATGAGCAGTTCTTC. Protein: CASSPSTGSVSNEQFF. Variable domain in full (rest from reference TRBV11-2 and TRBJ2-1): EAGVAQSPRYKIIEKRQSVAFWCNPISGHATLYWYQQILGQGPKLLIQFQNNGVVDDSQLPKDRFSAERLKGVDSTLKIQPAKLEDSAVYLCASSPSTGSVSNEQFFGPGTRLTVL.

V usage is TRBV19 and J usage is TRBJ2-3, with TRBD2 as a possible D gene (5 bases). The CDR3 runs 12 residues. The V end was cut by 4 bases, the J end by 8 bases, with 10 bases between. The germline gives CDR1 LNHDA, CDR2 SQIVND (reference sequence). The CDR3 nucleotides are TGTGCCAGTAGTACGGAGGTGGGTACGCAGTATTTT. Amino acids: CASSTEVGTQYF.

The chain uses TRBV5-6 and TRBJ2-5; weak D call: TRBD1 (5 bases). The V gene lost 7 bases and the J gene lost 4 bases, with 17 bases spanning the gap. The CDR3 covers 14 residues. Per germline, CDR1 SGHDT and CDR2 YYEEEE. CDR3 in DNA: TGTGCCAGCTTAAGGGGCTTATGGGGAGAGACCCAGTACTTC. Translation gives CASLRGLWGETQYF. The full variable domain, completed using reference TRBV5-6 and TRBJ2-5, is DAGVTQSPTHLIKTRGQQVTLRCSPKSGHDTVSWYQQALGQGPQFIFQYYEEEERQRGNFPDRFSGHQFPNYSSELNVNALLLGDSALYLCASLRGLWGETQYFGPGTRLLVL.

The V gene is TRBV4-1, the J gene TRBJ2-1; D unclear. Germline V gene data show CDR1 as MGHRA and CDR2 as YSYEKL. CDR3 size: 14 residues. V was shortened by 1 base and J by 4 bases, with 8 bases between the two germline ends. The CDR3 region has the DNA TGCGCCAGCAGCCAAGGAACTCCATACAATGAGCAGTTCTTC. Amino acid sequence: CASSQGTPYNEQFF.

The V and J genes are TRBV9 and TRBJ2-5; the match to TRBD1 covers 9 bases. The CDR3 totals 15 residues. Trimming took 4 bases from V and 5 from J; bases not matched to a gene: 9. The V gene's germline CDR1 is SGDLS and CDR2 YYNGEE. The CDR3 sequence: CASSLWTGAGETQYF. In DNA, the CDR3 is TGTGCCAGCAGCCTTTGGACAGGGGCAGGGGAGACCCAGTACTTC.

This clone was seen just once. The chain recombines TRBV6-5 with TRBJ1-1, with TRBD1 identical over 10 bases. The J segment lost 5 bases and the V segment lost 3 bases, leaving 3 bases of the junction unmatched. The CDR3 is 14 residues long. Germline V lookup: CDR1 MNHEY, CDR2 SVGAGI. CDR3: CASSYGQGVTEAFF. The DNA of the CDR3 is TGTGCCAGCAGTTATGGACAGGGGGTGACTGAAGCTTTCTTT.

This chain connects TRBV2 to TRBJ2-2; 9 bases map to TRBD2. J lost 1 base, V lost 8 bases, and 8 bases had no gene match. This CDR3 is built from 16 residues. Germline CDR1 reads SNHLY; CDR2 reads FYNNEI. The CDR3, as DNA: TGTGCCAGCGGGTTAGCGGGGGCCAAGAACACCGGGGAGCTGTTTTTT. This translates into CASGLAGAKNTGELFF. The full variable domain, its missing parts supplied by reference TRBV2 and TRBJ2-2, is EPEVTQTPSHQVTQMGQEVILRCVPISNHLYFYWYRQILGQKVEFLVSFYNNEISEKSEIFDDQFSVERPDGSNFTLKIRSTKLEDSAMYFCASGLAGAKNTGELFFGEGSRLTVL.

The CDR3 DNA follows: TGTGCCAGCAGCCCCCCGTCCTACGAGCAGTACTTC. Translating it yields CASSPPSYEQYF. This chain uses TRBV27 with TRBJ2-7; D not certain. V lost 6 bases, J lost 1 base, and 7 bases lay in between. CDR3 length: 12 residues. Germline V gene sequence: CDR1 MNHEY, CDR2 SMNVEV (reference sequence).

The CDR3 reads CASSSLTRLAGISYEQYF. CDR3 DNA sequence: TGTGCCAGCAGCTCCTTGACCCGACTAGCGGGGATCTCCTACGAGCAGTACTTC. V usage is TRBV5-6 and J usage is TRBJ2-7; TRBD2 matches 11 bases. CDR1 and CDR2 (germline): SGHDT, YYEEEE. The CDR3 extends over 18 amino acids. The V segment lost 3 bases and the J segment 0 bases; nucleotides outside the gene matches: 11.

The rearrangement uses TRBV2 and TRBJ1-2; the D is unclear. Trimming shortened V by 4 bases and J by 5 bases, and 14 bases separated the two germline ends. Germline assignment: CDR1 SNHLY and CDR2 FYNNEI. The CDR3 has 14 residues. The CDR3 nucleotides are TGTGCCAGCAGTGTGGAAACAGCTACGTATGGCTACACCTTC. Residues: CASSVETATYGYTF. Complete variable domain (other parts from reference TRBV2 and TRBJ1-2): EPEVTQTPSHQVTQMGQEVILRCVPISNHLYFYWYRQILGQKVEFLVSFYNNEISEKSEIFDDQFSVERPDGSNFTLKIRSTKLEDSAMYFCASSVETATYGYTFGSGTRLTVV.

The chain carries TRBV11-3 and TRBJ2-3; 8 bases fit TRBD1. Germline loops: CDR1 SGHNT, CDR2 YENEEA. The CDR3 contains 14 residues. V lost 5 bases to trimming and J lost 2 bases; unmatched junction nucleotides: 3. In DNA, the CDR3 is TGTGCCAGCAGCGTCCAGGGGGCCACAGATACGCAGTATTTT. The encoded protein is CASSVQGATDTQYF.

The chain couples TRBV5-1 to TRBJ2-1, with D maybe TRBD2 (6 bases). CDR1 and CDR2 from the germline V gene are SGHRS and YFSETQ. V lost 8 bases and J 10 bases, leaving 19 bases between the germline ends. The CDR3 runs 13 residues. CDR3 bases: TGCGCCAGTTCCGTCACCAGGGAGGCCGAGCAGTTCTTC. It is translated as CASSVTREAEQFF.

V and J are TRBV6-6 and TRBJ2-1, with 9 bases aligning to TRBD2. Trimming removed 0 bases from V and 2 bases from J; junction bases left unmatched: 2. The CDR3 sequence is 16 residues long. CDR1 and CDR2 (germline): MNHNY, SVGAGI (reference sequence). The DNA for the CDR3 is TGTGCCAGCAGTTACTCGGGCGGGGGGGCCTACAATGAGCAGTTCTTC. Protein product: CASSYSGGGAYNEQFF.

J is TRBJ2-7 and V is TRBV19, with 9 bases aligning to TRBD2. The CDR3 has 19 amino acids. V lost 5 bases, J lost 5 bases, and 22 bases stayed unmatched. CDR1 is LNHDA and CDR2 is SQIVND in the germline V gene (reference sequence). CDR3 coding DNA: TGTGCCAGTAGTCGCTCCTTTGGTAGCGGGAGAGTCTTTCAGCACGAGCAGTACTTC. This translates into CASSRSFGSGRVFQHEQYF.